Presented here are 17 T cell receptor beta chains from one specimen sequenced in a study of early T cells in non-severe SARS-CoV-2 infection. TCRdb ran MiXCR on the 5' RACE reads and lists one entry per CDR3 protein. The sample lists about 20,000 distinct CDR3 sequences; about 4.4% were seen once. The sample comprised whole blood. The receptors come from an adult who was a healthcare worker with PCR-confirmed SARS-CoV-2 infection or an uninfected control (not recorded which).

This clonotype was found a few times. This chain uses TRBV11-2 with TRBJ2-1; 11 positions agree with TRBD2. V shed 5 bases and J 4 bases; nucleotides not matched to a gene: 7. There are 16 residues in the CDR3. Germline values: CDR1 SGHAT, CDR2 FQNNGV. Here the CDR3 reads CASSPRLAGLYNEQFF. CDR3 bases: TGTGCCAGCAGCCCAAGACTAGCGGGGCTTTACAATGAGCAGTTCTTC.

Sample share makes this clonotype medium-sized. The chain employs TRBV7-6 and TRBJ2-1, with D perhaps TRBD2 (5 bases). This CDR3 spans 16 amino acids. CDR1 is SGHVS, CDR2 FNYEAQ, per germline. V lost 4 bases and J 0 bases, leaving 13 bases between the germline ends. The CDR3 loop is CASSSMRASSYNEQFF. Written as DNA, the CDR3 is TGTGCCAGCAGCTCAATGCGGGCGAGCTCCTACAATGAGCAGTTCTTC.

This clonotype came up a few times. Here the CDR3 reads CSAIKRTSYEQYF. The CDR3 bases are TGCAGTGCTATTAAGCGGACATCCTACGAGCAGTACTTC. The chain uses TRBV20-1 and TRBJ2-7; D could derive from TRBD1 or TRBD2 (5 bases each). The V gene's germline CDR1 is DFQATT and CDR2 SNEGSKA (reference sequence). V dropped 4 bases and J dropped 1 base, with 11 bases sitting between them. There are 13 residues in the CDR3.

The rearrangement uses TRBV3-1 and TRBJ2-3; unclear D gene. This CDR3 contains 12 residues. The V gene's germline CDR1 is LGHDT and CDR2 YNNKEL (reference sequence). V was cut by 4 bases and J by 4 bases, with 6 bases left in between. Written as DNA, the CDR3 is TGTGCCAGCAGCCCCGTCGCAGATACGCAGTATTTT. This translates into CASSPVADTQYF.

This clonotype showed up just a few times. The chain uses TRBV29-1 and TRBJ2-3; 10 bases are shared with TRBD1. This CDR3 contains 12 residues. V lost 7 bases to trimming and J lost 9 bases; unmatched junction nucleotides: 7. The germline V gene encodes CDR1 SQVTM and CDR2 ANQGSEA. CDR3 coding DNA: TGCAGCGCGAGACAGGGGGCGCAAACGCAGTATTTT. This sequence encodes CSARQGAQTQYF.

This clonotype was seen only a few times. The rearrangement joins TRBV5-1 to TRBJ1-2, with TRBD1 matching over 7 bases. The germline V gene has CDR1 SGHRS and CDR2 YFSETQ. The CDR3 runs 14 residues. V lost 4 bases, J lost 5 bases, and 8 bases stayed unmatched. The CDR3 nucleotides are TGCGCCAGCAGCCCCGGGACAGCGATTTATGGCTACACCTTC. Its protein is CASSPGTAIYGYTF.

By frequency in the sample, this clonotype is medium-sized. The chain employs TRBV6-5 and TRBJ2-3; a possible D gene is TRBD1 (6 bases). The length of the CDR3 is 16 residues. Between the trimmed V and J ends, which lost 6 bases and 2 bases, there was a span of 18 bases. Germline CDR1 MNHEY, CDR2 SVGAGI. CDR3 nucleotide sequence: TGTGCCAGCAGAAAGGGTAGTACAGGGAACACAGATACGCAGTATTTT. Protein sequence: CASRKGSTGNTDTQYF.

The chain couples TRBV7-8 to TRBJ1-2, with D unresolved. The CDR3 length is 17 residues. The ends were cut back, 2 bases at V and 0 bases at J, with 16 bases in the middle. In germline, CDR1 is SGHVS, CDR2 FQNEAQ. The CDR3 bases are TGTGCCAGCAGCTTAATTAGCGGCGGCCGCGCTAACTATGGCTACACCTTC. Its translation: CASSLISGGRANYGYTF.

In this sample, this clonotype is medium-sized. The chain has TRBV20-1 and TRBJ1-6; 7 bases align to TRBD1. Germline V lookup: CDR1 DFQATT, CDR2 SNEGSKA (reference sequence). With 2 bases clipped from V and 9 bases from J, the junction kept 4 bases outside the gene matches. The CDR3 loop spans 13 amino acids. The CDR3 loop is CSARRGGGSPLHF. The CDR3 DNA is TGCAGTGCTAGAAGAGGGGGCGGTTCACCCCTCCACTTT.

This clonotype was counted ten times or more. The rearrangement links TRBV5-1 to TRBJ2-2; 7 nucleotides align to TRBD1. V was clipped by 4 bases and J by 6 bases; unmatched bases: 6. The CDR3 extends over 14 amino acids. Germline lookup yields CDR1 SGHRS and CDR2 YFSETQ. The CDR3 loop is CASSQRTGAGELFF. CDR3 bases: TGCGCCAGCAGCCAAAGGACAGGCGCCGGGGAGCTGTTTTTT.

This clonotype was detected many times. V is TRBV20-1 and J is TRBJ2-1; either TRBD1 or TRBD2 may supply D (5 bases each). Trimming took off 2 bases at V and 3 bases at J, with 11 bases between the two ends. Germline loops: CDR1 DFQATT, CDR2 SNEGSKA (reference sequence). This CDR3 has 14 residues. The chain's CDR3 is CSARFGAHYNEQFF. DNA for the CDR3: TGCAGTGCTAGATTCGGGGCCCACTACAATGAGCAGTTCTTC.

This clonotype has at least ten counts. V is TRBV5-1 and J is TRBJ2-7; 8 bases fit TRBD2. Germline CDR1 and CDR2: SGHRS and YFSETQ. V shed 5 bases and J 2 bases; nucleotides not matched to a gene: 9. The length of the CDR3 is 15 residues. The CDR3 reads CASSLSGALTYEQYF. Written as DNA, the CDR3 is TGCGCCAGCAGTCTTAGCGGGGCACTTACCTACGAGCAGTACTTC. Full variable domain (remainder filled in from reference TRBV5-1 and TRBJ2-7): KAGVTQTPRYLIKTRGQQVTLSCSPISGHRSVSWYQQTPGQGLQFLFEYFSETQRNKGNFPGRFSGRQFSNSRSEMNVSTLELGDSALYLCASSLSGALTYEQYFGPGTRLTVT.

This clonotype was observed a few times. The CDR3 DNA reads as TGTGCCATCAGTACTAGCGGGGGGCAAGAGACCCAGTACTTC. This codes for CAISTSGGQETQYF. V gene TRBV10-3 combines with J gene TRBJ2-5, with 12 bases fitting TRBD2. From germline, CDR1 is ENHRY and CDR2 SYGVKD. V lost 5 bases to trimming and J lost 2 bases; unmatched junction nucleotides: 0. The CDR3 runs 14 residues.

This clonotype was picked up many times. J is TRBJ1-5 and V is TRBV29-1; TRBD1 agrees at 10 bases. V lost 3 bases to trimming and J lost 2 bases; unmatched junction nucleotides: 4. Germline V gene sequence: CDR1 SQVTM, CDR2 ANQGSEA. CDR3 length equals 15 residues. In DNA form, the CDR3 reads TGCAGCGTTGAGGTGGGACAGGGGTGCAATCAGCCCCAGCATTTT. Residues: CSVEVGQGCNQPQHF.

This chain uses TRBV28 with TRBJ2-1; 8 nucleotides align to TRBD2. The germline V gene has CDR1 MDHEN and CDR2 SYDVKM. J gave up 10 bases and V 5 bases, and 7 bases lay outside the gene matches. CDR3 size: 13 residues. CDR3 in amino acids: CASSQPTSGEQFF. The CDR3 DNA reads TGTGCCAGCAGTCAACCAACTAGCGGAGAGCAGTTCTTC.

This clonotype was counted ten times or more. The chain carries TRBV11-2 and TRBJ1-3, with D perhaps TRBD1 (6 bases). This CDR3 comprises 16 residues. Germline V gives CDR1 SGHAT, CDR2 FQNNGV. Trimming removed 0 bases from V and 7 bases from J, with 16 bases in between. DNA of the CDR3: TGTGCCAGCAGCTTAGAGCGGGGGCCAGTGGGGAACACCATATATTTT. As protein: CASSLERGPVGNTIYF.

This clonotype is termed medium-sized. CDR3 in amino acids: CASSLGDREDTQYF. CDR3 DNA sequence: TGCGCCAGCAGCTTGGGGGACAGGGAAGATACGCAGTATTTT. The J gene is TRBJ2-3, the V gene TRBV5-1, with 9 bases aligning to TRBD1. CDR1 is SGHRS, CDR2 YFSETQ, per germline. The CDR3 is 14 residues long. V trimming: 0 bases; J trimming: 5 bases; junction bases outside the gene matches: 1.